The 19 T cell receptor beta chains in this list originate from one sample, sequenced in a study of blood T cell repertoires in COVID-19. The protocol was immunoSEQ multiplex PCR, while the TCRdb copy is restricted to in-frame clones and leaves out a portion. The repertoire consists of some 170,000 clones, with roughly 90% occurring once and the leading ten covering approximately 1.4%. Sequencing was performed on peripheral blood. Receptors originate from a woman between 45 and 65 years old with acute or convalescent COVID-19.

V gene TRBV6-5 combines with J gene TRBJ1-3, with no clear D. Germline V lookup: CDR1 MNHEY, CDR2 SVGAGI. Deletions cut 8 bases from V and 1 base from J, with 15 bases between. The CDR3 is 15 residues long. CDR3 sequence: CASERQVFSGNTIYF. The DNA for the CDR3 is TGTGCCAGCGAACGGCAGGTCTTTTCTGGAAACACCATATATTTT.

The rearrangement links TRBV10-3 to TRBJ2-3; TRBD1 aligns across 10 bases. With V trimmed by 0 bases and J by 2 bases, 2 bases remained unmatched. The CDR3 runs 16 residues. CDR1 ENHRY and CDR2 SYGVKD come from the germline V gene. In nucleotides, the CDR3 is TGTGCCATCAGTGAGTCAGGACAGGGGGACACAGATACGCAGTATTTT. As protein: CAISESGQGDTDTQYF.

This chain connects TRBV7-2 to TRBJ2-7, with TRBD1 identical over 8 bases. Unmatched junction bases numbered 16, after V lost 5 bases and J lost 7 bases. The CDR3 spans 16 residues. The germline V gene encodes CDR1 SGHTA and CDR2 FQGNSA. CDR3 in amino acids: CASSLDGGQAALEQYF. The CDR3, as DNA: TGTGCCAGCAGCCTCGACGGGGGACAGGCGGCGTTGGAGCAGTACTTC. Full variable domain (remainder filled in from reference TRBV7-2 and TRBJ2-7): GAGVSQSPSNKVTEKGKDVELRCDPISGHTALYWYRQSLGQGLEFLIYFQGNSAPDKSGLPSDRFSAERTGGSVSTLTIQRTQQEDSAVYLCASSLDGGQAALEQYFGPGTRLTVT.

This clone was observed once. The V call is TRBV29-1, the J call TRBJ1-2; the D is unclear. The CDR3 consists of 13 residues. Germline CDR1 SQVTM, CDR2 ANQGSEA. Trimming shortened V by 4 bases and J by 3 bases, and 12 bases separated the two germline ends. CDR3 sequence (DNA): TGCAGCGTTGTAGGTGGGCCCCACTATGGCTACACCTTC. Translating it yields CSVVGGPHYGYTF.

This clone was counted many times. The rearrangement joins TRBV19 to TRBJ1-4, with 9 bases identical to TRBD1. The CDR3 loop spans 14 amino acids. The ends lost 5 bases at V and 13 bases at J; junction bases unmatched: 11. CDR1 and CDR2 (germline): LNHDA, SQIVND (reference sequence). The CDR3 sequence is CASSQGQGVDLLFF. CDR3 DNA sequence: TGTGCCAGTAGTCAGGGACAGGGAGTTGATTTACTGTTTTTT.

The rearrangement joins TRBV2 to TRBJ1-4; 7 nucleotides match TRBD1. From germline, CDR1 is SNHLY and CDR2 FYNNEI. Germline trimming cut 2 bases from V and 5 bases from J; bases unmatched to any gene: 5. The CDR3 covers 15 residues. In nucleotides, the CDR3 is TGTGCCAGCAGTGAATCCGACAGGGCAAATGAAAAACTGTTTTTT. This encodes CASSESDRANEKLFF.

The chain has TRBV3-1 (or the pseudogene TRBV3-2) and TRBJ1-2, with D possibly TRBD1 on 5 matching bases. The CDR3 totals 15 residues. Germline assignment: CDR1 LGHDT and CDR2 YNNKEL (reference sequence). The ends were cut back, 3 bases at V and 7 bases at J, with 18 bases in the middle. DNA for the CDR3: TGTGCCAGCAGCCAGACAGACCCCGCACGGTCTGGCTACACCTTC. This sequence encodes CASSQTDPARSGYTF.

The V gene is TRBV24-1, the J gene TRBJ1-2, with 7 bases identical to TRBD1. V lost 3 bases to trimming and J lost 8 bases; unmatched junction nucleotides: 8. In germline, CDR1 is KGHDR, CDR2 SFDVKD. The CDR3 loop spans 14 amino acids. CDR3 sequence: CATSDQDRRLGYTF. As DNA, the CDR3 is TGTGCCACCAGTGATCAGGACAGGCGCCTAGGCTACACCTTC.

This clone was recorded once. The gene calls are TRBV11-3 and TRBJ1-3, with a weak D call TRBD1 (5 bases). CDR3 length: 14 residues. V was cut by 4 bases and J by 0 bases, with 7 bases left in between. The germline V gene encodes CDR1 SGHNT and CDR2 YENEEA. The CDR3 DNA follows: TGTGCCAGCAGCTCCCAGGGCTCTGGAAACACCATATATTTT. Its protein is CASSSQGSGNTIYF.

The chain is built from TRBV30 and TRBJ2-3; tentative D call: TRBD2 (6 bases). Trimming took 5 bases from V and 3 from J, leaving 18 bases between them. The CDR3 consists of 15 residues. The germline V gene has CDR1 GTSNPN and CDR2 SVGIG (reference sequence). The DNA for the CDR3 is TGTGCCTGGGGGAGGAGTTTCGGGGTAACAGATACGCAGTATTTT. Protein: CAWGRSFGVTDTQYF.

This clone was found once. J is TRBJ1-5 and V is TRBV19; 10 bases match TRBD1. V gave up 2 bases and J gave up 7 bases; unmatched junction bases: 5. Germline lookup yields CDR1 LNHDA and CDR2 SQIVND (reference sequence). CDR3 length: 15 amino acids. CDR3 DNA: TGTGCCAGTAGTATAATCGGGACAGGGGTCCAGCCCCAGCATTTT. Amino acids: CASSIIGTGVQPQHF. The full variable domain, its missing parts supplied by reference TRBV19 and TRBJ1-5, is DGGITQSPKYLFRKEGQNVTLSCEQNLNHDAMYWYRQDPGQGLRLIYYSQIVNDFQKGDIAEGYSVSREKKESFPLTVTSAQKNPTAFYLCASSIIGTGVQPQHFGDGTRLSIL.

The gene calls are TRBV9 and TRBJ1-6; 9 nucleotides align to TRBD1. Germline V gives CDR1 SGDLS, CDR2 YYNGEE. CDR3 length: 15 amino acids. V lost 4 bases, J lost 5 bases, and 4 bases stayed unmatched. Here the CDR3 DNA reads TGTGCCAGCAGCTCCCGGGACAGGGATAATTCACCCCTCCACTTT. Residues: CASSSRDRDNSPLHF.

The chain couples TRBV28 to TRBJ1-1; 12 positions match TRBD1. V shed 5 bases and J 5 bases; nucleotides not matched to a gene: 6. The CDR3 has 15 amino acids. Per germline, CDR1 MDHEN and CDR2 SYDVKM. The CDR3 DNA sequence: TGTGCCAGCAGTCCGGGGGACAGGGGGCGAACTGAAGCTTTCTTT. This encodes CASSPGDRGRTEAFF.

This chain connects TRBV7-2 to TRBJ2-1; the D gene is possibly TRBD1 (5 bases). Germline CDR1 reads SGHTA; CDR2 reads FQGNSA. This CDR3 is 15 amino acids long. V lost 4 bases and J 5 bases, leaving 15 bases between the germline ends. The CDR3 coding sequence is TGTGCCAGCAGCTCTAGAGGCAGGGTGGACAATGAGCAGTTCTTC. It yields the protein CASSSRGRVDNEQFF.

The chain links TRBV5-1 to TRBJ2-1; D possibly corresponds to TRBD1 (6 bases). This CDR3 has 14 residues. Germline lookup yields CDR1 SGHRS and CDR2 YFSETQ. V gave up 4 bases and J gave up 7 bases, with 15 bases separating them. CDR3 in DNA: TGCGCCAGCAGCGGTGGGTCCCAGGGGAATGAGCAGTTCTTC. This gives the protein CASSGGSQGNEQFF.

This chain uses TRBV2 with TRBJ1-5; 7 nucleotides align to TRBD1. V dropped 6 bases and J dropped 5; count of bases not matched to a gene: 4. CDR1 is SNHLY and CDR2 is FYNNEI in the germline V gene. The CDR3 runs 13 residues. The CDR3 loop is CASRYTGDQPQHF. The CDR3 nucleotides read TGTGCCAGCAGGTACACAGGGGATCAGCCCCAGCATTTT.

The CDR3 protein is CASSEETGPNEQFF. CDR3 DNA sequence: TGTGCCAGCAGTGAAGAGACAGGGCCCAATGAGCAGTTCTTC. The gene calls are TRBV6-1 and TRBJ2-1; 7 bases line up with TRBD1. This CDR3 contains 14 residues. Germline CDR1 is MNHNS and CDR2 is SASEGT. The V segment lost 1 base and the J segment 6 bases; nucleotides outside the gene matches: 3.

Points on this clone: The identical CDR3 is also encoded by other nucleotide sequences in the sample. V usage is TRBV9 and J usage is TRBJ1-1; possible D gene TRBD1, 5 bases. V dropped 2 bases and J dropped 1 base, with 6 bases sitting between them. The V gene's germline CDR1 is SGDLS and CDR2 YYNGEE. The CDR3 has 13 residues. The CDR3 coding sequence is TGTGCCAGCAGCGTTACAGGGAACACTGAAGCTTTCTTT. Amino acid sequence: CASSVTGNTEAFF.

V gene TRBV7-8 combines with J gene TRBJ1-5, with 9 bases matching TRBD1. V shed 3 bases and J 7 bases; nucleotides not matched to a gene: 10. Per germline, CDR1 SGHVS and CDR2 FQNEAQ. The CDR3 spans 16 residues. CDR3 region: CASSFTRDRARQPQHF. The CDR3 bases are TGTGCCAGCAGCTTTACCCGGGACAGGGCGAGACAGCCCCAGCATTTT.